This record covers a single T cell receptor beta chain. The target of this receptor is not known. One base away there is no much larger clone; base qualities are not given. This sample is part of a study of T-cell memory formation after mild COVID-19 (dated by TCRdb to about 2021). Background for the entire study: TCR sequence clusters from the two donors were found to be largely donor specific. T-cell clones expanding and contracting after mild COVID-19 in a couple of donors were tracked by longitudinal TCRalpha and TCRbeta repertoire sequencing. The cohort comprised two young, previously healthy adult volunteers, one female and one male. The investigation overall reported the following: Clones that contracted from day 15 to 85 showed balanced CD4/CD8 phenotypes, whereas a second wave of clones that expanded from day 15 to 37 leaned towards CD4+. Contracting CD4+ clones were located mainly in the CM and EM memory subsets, whereas CD8+ clones were found to be enriched in EMRA. The second-wave clones that peaked on day 37 were not confirmed to be SARS-CoV-2 specific. Only a couple of mild cases were covered in the study, and larger cohorts including severe cases with pre-infection samples were considered necessary. Some responding clones were found in pre-infection memory, which suggests that pre-existing cross-reactive memory T cells took part in the SARS-CoV-2 response.

Reads for this sample came from an Illumina NovaSeq 6000. TCRalpha and TCRbeta cDNA libraries were constructed by 5'RACE with constant-segment primers, with sample barcodes and unique molecular identifiers being introduced. RNA was extracted from every sample with Trizol reagent. Library amplification was performed in two PCR steps, and a second sample barcode and Illumina TruSeq adapters were introduced in the second step. The libraries were sequenced on an Illumina NovaSeq using 2 x 150 bp paired-end reads. As for the authors' bioinformatics: The reads were demultiplexed and collapsed into UMI-guided consensus sequences using migec v1.2.7. Using mixcr v2.1.11, the UMI consensuses were aligned to TRA and TRB V and J templates and assembled into clonotypes. A clonotype was counted as expanded or contracted only when both edgeR and NoisET called the clonotype significant, with the noise models trained on biological replicates. For edgeR calls, the thresholds were a false discovery rate-adjusted p below 0.01 and a log2 fold-change of 1. As an exploratory analysis of dynamics, max-normalized trajectories of the 1000 most abundant clonotypes were examined by PCA with hierarchical clustering. Separately sequenced CD4+ and CD8+ repertoires were used to assign the CD4 or CD8 phenotype of responding clones. TCRdb itself trimmed the public reads at Q25 with fastp, ran MiXCR and retained productive beta chains. Merged by CDR3 protein, the rows form single entries marked with the most common genes and DNA. TCRdb, rather than the study authors, made the V and J calls. Within this sample are around 300,000 distinct CDR3 sequences, with 13% of them counted one time only. 20% to 25% of the sample comes from the top ten.

Ficoll-Paque density gradient centrifugation was the method used to isolate PBMCs. Via the germline V gene, CDR1 is SGHRS and CDR2 YFSETQ. The CDR3 starts with the cysteine, ends with the phenylalanine, and has 15 residues. Kept here is only the CDR3 DNA, which spans 45 bases and is read in frame from base 1. V and J are trimmed by 0 bases and 4 bases, and the gene matches miss 6 bases of the junction. The sequence derives from a man between 18 and 29 years old who had mild COVID-19 (a few samples of this study predate the infection). The sample titles of this study are shuffled in the database, so cell type and time point are left out; the donor was told from shared clones. Material: PBMCs or a T cell subset sorted from them (not recorded which). The V and J genes are TRBV5-1 and TRBJ1-1, with TRBD1 identical over 7 junction bases. The sequenced DNA: TGCGCCAGCAGCTTGGAGGTAGGGGGCTTCACTGAAGCTTTCTTT. This translates into CASSLEVGGFTEAFF.